These 23 T cell receptor beta chains were all obtained from the same sample, sequenced in a study of human T cells and chemical hapten exposure. Time point reported: patch test 3, about 24 weeks after DPC sensitization. Treatment defined: therapeutic diphenylcyclopropenone sensitization with weekly scalp DPC. MiXCR, run by TCRdb on the RACE reads, gives a single entry per CDR3 protein. Of 150,000 to 200,000 distinct CDR3 sequences listed, around 25% are singletons. Here the sequenced sample was whole blood, taken in connection with sensitization to the hapten diphenylcyclopropenone (DPC). All receptors come from a woman aged 40 to 50 with alopecia areata. Some clones in this sample may be carry-over from other donors' samples.

This chain links TRBV11-1 with TRBJ2-1; 7 nucleotides line up with TRBD2. CDR1 and CDR2 (germline): SGHAT, FQDESV (reference sequence). The CDR3 length is 15 residues. Trimming at V came to 6 bases and at J to 2 bases, leaving 7 bases not matched to a gene. The CDR3 protein is CASSRRGTPYNEQFF. DNA of the CDR3: TGTGCCAGCAGTCGGCGGGGGACTCCCTACAATGAGCAGTTCTTC.

This clonotype showed up just a few times. This chain connects TRBV7-9 to TRBJ1-4; D gene unclear. The ends were cut back, 6 bases at V and 8 bases at J, with 13 bases in the middle. This CDR3 comprises 13 residues. CDR1 SEHNR and CDR2 FQNEAQ come from the germline V gene (reference sequence). The CDR3 sequence is CASRTTEGEKLFF. CDR3 bases: TGTGCCAGCAGGACTACGGAAGGAGAAAAACTGTTTTTT.

This clonotype was seen a handful of times. The V and J genes are TRBV5-1 and TRBJ2-7, with 10 nucleotides matching TRBD1. The CDR3 is made up of 15 amino acids. Germline V gene lookup returns CDR1 SGHRS and CDR2 YFSETQ. V was clipped by 4 bases and J by 3 bases; unmatched bases: 7. The CDR3 bases are TGCGCCAGCAGCCAAAGACAGGGGGCCTTCTACGAGCAGTACTTC. It codes for CASSQRQGAFYEQYF.

The rearrangement uses TRBV5-6 and TRBJ1-1, with D unclear. Germline CDR1 SGHDT, CDR2 YYEEEE. The CDR3 covers 14 residues. V lost 0 bases and J lost 4, with 10 bases in between. The CDR3 DNA is TGTGCCAGCAGCTTGGAACCTCGGGGCACTGAAGCTTTCTTT. As protein: CASSLEPRGTEAFF.

The chain combines TRBV9 with TRBJ2-2; D could derive from TRBD1 or TRBD2 (5 bases each). The CDR3 is 15 residues long. Per germline, CDR1 SGDLS and CDR2 YYNGEE. V was pared by 0 bases and J by 2 bases, with 8 bases between. CDR3 protein: CASSVGGTNTGELFF. The CDR3 nucleotides are TGTGCCAGCAGCGTAGGGGGGACCAACACCGGGGAGCTGTTTTTT.

The rearrangement links TRBV12-3 or TRBV12-4 to TRBJ2-5, with 8 bases matching TRBD1. This CDR3 has 14 residues. The J segment lost 1 base and the V segment lost 5 bases, leaving 3 bases of the junction unmatched. The CDR3 spells CASSQDRAQETQYF. The CDR3 DNA reads as TGTGCCAGCAGTCAGGACAGGGCCCAAGAGACCCAGTACTTC.

This clonotype was counted only a few times. V and J are TRBV27 and TRBJ1-4; TRBD1 aligns across 8 bases. The CDR3 loop spans 15 amino acids. Germline CDR1 and CDR2: MNHEY and SMNVEV (reference sequence). V lost 5 bases to trimming and J lost 3 bases; unmatched junction nucleotides: 5. CDR3 region: CASSLRQGPNEKLFF. The DNA for the CDR3 is TGTGCCAGCAGTCTCCGACAGGGGCCTAATGAAAAACTGTTTTTT.

A single count supports this clonotype. The chain couples TRBV2 to TRBJ2-5; no definite D call. The CDR3 length is 14 residues. CDR1 and CDR2 from the germline V gene are SNHLY and FYNNEI. The germline V and J ends were trimmed by 0 bases and 5 bases, with 10 bases remaining between them. Written as DNA, the CDR3 is TGTGCCAGCAGTGAAGCGTTTGGTTTCGAGACCCAGTACTTC. Translation gives CASSEAFGFETQYF.

This clonotype was counted between two and nine times. The V gene is TRBV6-1, the J gene TRBJ1-6; D not resolved. Germline V CDR1 and CDR2: MNHNS, SASEGT. The CDR3 consists of 13 residues. Trimming removed 9 bases at V and 15 bases at J, with 21 bases between. In nucleotides, the CDR3 is TGTGCCAGTGTCGCAGGCCTGCCTTTGCGCCTCCACTTT. Translated, it gives CASVAGLPLRLHF.

This clonotype was seen ten or more times. The chain combines TRBV7-2 with TRBJ1-1, with a possible D match to TRBD1 (5 bases). The V gene lost 1 base and the J gene lost 5 bases, with 11 bases spanning the gap. CDR3 length equals 14 residues. Germline CDR1 is SGHTA and CDR2 is FQGNSA. The CDR3 DNA reads as TGTGCCAGCAGCTTAGTAGTGGGGGGAACTGAAGCTTTCTTT. Protein sequence: CASSLVVGGTEAFF.

The CDR3 is CSVGGENGQPQHF. The CDR3 nucleotides read TGCAGCGTAGGTGGGGAGAACGGTCAGCCCCAGCATTTT. The rearrangement uses TRBV29-1 and TRBJ1-5; D remains unclear. Germline lookup yields CDR1 SQVTM and CDR2 ANQGSEA. The CDR3 sequence is 13 residues long. V was clipped by 6 bases and J by 6 bases, with 15 bases between them.

This clonotype was observed a handful of times. The J gene is TRBJ2-1, the V gene TRBV7-9; 10 bases align to TRBD1. With V trimmed by 5 bases and J by 7 bases, 11 bases remained unmatched. CDR1 and CDR2 (germline): SEHNR, FQNEAQ (reference sequence). The CDR3 sequence is 16 residues long. The CDR3 sequence: CASSDGTGVRGNEQFF. The DNA of the CDR3 is TGTGCCAGCAGCGACGGGACAGGGGTGAGGGGGAATGAGCAGTTCTTC.

This chain joins TRBV28 and TRBJ1-4; D is unclear. The V end lost 4 bases, the J end lost 10 bases, and 13 bases lay between the germline ends. Germline CDR1 MDHEN, CDR2 SYDVKM. This CDR3 has 13 residues. In DNA form, the CDR3 reads TGTGCCAGCAGTTCCTTTACGGACGTAAAACTGTTTTTT. Amino acids: CASSSFTDVKLFF.

V usage is TRBV29-1 and J usage is TRBJ2-1; 12 bases agree with TRBD2. Germline-derived CDR1 and CDR2 are SQVTM and ANQGSEA. CDR3 length: 13 residues. The ends lost 4 bases at V and 7 bases at J; junction bases unmatched: 2. CDR3 sequence reads: CSVASGRGNEQFF. The DNA of the CDR3 is TGCAGCGTTGCTAGCGGGAGGGGAAATGAGCAGTTCTTC.

A note on this clonotype: The junction does not match germline at one end; this may be a read error. The chain recombines TRBV27 with TRBJ2-1, with D unclear. CDR1 is MNHEY, CDR2 SMNVEV, per germline (reference sequence). The length of the CDR3 is 8 residues. The CDR3 nucleotides are TGTGCCAGCAGTTCTCAACACTTC. It yields the protein CASSSQHF.

This clonotype was picked up a small number of times. V is TRBV12-3 or TRBV12-4 and J is TRBJ1-5; D remains unclear. The CDR3 contains 16 residues. V was cut by 3 bases and J by 0 bases, with 12 bases left in between. CDR3 in amino acids: CASSLAPWGSNQPQHF. The CDR3 DNA reads TGTGCCAGCAGTTTGGCCCCATGGGGTAGCAATCAGCCCCAGCATTTT.

V gene TRBV20-1 combines with J gene TRBJ2-3; 7 bases align to TRBD2. Germline assignment: CDR1 DFQATT and CDR2 SNEGSKA (reference sequence). This CDR3 is built from 15 residues. The V and J ends lost 3 bases and 5 bases, in that order; junction bases with no gene match: 11. CDR3 loop: CSASRGLGRGDTQYF. The CDR3 region has the DNA TGCAGTGCTAGTCGCGGACTAGGGCGTGGAGATACGCAGTATTTT.

The J gene is TRBJ2-5, the V gene TRBV28; TRBD2 matches at 10 bases. J was trimmed by 5 bases and V by 4 bases; bases with no gene match: 7. The CDR3 sequence is 15 residues long. Per germline, CDR1 MDHEN and CDR2 SYDVKM. CDR3: CASSSQREGGETQYF. CDR3 nucleotides: TGTGCCAGCAGTTCCCAGCGGGAGGGCGGGGAGACCCAGTACTTC. The variable domain in full, with the rest retrieved from reference TRBV28 and TRBJ2-5, is DVKVTQSSRYLVKRTGEKVFLECVQDMDHENMFWYRQDPGLGLRLIYFSYDVKMKEKGDIPEGYSVSREKKERFSLILESASTNQTSMYLCASSSQREGGETQYFGPGTRLLVL.

The table lists this clonotype with a few counts. The rearrangement joins TRBV7-2 to TRBJ2-3; 7 bases match TRBD2. The junction had 6 bases not matched to a gene; V was cut back by 1 base and J by 2 bases. CDR1 and CDR2 from the germline V gene are SGHTA and FQGNSA. This CDR3 region has 16 residues. CDR3 region: CASSLGRGDYTDTQYF. The CDR3 nucleotides are TGTGCCAGCAGCTTAGGACGGGGGGACTACACAGATACGCAGTATTTT.

This chain links TRBV20-1 with TRBJ2-1; TRBD2 matches 12 bases. The CDR3 sequence is 15 residues long. The trim removed 5 bases at V and 9 bases at J, leaving 11 bases unmatched. Germline loops: CDR1 DFQATT, CDR2 SNEGSKA (reference sequence). The CDR3 loop reads CSAPPFLLAGGEQFF. The CDR3 nucleotides are TGCAGTGCTCCCCCCTTCTTACTAGCGGGAGGTGAGCAGTTCTTC.

Only a few counts were recorded for this clonotype. The chain uses TRBV4-2 and TRBJ1-5; TRBD1 matches 8 bases. Germline CDR1 reads LGHNA; CDR2 reads YNFKEQ. V shed 0 bases, J shed 3 bases, and the junction held 16 bases outside the gene matches. The CDR3 sequence is 20 residues long. CDR3 DNA: TGTGCCAGCAGCCAAGATACCGCGGCAGGGGGCGATTTGTACAATCAGCCCCAGCATTTT. Protein sequence: CASSQDTAAGGDLYNQPQHF.

This clonotype was found many times. The V and J genes are TRBV2 and TRBJ2-7; 12 bases fit TRBD2. After removal of 1 base from V and 12 bases from J, the junction contained 7 bases not matched to a gene. The CDR3 contains 14 residues. The germline V gene encodes CDR1 SNHLY and CDR2 FYNNEI. The CDR3 reads CASSEGASGRVPYF. The CDR3 DNA sequence: TGTGCCAGCAGTGAAGGGGCTAGCGGGAGGGTTCCGTACTTC.

The sample holds many counts of this clonotype. The V call is TRBV7-8, the J call TRBJ2-1; 7 nucleotides line up with TRBD2. The germline V gene encodes CDR1 SGHVS and CDR2 FQNEAQ. This CDR3 is 17 amino acids long. V lost 1 base, J lost 1 base, and 7 bases stayed unmatched. CDR3 protein: CASSLGGGGASYNEQFF. The CDR3 DNA reads as TGTGCCAGCAGCTTAGGTGGGGGAGGGGCTTCCTACAATGAGCAGTTCTTC.